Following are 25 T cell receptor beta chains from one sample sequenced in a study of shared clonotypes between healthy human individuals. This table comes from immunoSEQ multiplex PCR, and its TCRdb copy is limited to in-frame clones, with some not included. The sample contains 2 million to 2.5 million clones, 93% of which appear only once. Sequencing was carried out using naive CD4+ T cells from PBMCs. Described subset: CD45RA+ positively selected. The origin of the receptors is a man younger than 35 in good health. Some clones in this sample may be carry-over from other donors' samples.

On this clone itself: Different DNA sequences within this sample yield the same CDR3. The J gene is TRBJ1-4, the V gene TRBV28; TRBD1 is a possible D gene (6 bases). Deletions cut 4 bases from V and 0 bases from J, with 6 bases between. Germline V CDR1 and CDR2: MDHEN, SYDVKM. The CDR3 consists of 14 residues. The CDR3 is CASSSGATNEKLFF. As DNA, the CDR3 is TGTGCCAGCAGTTCAGGGGCAACTAATGAAAAACTGTTTTTT.

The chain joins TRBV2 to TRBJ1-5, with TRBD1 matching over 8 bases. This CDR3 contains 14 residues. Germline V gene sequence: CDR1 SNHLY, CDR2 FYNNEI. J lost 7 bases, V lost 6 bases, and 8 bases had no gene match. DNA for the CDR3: TGTGCCAGCAGGGACGGGACAGGCCGACAGCCCCAGCATTTT. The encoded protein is CASRDGTGRQPQHF.

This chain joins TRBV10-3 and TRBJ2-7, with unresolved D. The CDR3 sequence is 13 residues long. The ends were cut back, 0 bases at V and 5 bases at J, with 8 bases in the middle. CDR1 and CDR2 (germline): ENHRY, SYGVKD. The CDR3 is CAISESPVHEQYF. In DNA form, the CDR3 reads TGTGCCATCAGTGAGTCTCCGGTCCACGAGCAGTACTTC.

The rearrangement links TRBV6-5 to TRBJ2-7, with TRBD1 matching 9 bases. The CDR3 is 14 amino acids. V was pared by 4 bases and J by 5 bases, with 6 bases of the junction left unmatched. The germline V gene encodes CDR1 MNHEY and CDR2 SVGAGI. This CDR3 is CASSSTGGPNEQYF. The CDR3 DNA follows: TGTGCCAGCAGTTCGACAGGGGGTCCAAACGAGCAGTACTTC.

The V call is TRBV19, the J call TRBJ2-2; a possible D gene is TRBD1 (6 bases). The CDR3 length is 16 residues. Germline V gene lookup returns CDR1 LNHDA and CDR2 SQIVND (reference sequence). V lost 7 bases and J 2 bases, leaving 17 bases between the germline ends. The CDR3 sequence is CASIPWAGENTGELFF. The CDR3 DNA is TGTGCCAGTATACCTTGGGCAGGGGAAAACACCGGGGAGCTGTTTTTT.

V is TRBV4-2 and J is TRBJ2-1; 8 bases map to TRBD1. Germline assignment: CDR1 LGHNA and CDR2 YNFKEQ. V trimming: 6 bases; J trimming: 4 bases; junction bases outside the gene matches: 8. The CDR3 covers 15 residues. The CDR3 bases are TGTGCCAGCAGTTCCGGGACAGGAGCATACAATGAGCAGTTCTTC. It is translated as CASSSGTGAYNEQFF.

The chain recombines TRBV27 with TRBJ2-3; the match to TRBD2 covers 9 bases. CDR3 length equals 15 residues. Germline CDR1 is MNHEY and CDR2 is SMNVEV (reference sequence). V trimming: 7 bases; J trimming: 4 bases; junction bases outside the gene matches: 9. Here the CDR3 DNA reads TGTGCCAGCACCAAGGGACTAGCATCCCCAGATACGCAGTATTTT. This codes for CASTKGLASPDTQYF.

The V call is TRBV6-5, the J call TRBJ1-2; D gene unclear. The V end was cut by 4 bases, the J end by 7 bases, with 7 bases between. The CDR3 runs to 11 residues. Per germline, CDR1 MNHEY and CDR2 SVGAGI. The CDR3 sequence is CASSWGGGYTF. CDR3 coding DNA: TGTGCCAGCAGTTGGGGAGGTGGCTACACCTTC.

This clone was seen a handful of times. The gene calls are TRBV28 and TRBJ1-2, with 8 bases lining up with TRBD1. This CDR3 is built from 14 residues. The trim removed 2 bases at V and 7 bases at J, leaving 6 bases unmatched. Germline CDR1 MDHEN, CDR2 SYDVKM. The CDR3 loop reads CASSLRAQGAGYTF. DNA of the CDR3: TGTGCCAGCAGTTTACGGGCCCAGGGGGCTGGCTACACCTTC.

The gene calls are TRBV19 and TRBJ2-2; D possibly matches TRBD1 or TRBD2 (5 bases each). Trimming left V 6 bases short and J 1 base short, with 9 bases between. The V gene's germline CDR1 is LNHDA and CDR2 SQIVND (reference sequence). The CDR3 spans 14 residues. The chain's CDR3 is CASRERGNTGELFF. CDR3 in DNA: TGTGCCAGTAGGGAGAGGGGGAACACCGGGGAGCTGTTTTTT.

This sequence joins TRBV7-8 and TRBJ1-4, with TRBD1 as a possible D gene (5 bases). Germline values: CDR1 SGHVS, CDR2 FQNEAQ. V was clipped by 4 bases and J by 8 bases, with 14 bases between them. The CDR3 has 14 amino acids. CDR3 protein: CASSSGSGSEKLFF. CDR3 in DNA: TGTGCCAGCAGCTCCGGGTCAGGGTCGGAAAAACTGTTTTTT.

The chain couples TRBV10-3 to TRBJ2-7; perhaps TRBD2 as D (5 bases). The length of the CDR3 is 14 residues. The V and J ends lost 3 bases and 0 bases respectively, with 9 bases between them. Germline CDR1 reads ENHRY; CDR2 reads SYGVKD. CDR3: CAISERGSSYEQYF. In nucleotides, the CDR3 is TGTGCCATCAGTGAAAGAGGGAGCTCCTACGAGCAGTACTTC.

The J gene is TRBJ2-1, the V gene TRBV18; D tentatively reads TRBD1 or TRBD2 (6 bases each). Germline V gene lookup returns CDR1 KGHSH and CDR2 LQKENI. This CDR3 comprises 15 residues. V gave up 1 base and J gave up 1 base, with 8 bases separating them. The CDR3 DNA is TGTGCCAGCTCACCACGGAGGGGGTCCTACAATGAGCAGTTCTTC. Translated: CASSPRRGSYNEQFF.

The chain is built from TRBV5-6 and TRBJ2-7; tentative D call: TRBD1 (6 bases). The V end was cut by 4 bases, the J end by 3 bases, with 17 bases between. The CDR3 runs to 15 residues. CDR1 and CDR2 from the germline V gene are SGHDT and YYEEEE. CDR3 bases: TGTGCCAGCAGCCGTCAACCTACAGGGTACTACGAGCAGTACTTC. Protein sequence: CASSRQPTGYYEQYF.

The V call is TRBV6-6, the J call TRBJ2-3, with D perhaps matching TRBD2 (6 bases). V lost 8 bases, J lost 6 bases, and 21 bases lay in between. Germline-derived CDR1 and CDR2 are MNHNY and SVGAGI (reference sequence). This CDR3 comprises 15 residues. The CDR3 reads CASFSSGAARDTQYF. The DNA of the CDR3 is TGTGCCAGCTTTTCATCGGGAGCGGCCAGGGATACGCAGTATTTT.

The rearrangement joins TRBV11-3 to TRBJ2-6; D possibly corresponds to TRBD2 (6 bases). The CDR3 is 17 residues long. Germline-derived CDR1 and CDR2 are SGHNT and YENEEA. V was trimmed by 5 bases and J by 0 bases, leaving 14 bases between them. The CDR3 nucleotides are TGTGCCAGCAGCCCAGGGCGGGAATACTCTGGGGCCAACGTCCTGACTTTC. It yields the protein CASSPGREYSGANVLTF.

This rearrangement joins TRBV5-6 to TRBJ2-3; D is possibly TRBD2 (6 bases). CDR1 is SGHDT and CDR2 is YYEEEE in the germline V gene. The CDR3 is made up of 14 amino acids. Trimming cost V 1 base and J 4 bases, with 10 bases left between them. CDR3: CASSLFGSSDTQYF. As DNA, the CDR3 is TGTGCCAGCAGCTTGTTCGGGAGCTCAGATACGCAGTATTTT.

As DNA, the CDR3 is TGTGCCAGCAGCACCCCCCGGGACAGGGGGCTAATAATTGGAAACACCATATATTTT. Translation gives CASSTPRDRGLIIGNTIYF. The V call is TRBV11-2, the J call TRBJ1-3; 12 positions match TRBD1. This CDR3 is 19 amino acids long. Germline-derived CDR1 and CDR2 are SGHAT and FQNNGV. J lost 3 bases, V lost 5 bases, and 14 bases had no gene match.

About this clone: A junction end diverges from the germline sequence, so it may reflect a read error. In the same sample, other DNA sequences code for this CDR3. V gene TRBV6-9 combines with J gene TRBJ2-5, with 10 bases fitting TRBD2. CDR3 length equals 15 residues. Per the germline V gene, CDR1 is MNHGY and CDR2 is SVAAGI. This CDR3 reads CARGSGLADGETQYF. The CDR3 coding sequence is TGCGCCAGGGGATCTGGACTAGCGGATGGAGAGACCCAGTACTTC.

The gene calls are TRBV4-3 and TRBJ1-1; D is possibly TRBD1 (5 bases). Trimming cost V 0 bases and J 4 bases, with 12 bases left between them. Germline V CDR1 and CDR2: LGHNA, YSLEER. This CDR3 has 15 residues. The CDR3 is CASSQDFGGGTEAFF. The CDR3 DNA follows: TGCGCCAGCAGCCAAGATTTTGGGGGAGGCACTGAAGCTTTCTTT.

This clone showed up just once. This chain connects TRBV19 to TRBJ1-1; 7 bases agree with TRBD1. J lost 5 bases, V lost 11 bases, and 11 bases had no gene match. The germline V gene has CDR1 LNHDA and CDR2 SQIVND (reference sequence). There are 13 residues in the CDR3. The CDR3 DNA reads TGTGCCGCTACGGACAGGCACGGGACTGAAGCTTTCTTT. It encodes CAATDRHGTEAFF. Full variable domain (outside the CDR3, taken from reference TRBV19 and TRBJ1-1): DGGITQSPKYLFRKEGQNVTLSCEQNLNHDAMYWYRQDPGQGLRLIYYSQIVNDFQKGDIAEGYSVSREKKESFPLTVTSAQKNPTAFYLCAATDRHGTEAFFGQGTRLTVV.

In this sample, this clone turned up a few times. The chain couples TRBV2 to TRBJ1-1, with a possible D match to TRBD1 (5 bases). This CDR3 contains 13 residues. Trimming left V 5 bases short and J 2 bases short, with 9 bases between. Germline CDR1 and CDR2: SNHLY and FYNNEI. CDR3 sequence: CASSQTVNTEAFF. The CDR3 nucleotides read TGTGCCAGCAGTCAGACAGTTAACACTGAAGCTTTCTTT.

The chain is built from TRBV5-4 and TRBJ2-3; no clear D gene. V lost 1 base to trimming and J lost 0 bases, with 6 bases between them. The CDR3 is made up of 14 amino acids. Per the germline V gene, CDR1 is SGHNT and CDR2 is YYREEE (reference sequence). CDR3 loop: CASSLPLSTDTQYF. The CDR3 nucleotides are TGTGCCAGCAGCTTGCCCCTTAGCACAGATACGCAGTATTTT.

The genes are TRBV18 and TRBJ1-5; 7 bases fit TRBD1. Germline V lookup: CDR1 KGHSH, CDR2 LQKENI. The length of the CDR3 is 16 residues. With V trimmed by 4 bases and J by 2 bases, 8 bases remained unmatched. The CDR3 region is CASSLSTGSGNQPQHF. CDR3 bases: TGTGCCAGCTCACTATCGACAGGGTCTGGCAATCAGCCCCAGCATTTT.

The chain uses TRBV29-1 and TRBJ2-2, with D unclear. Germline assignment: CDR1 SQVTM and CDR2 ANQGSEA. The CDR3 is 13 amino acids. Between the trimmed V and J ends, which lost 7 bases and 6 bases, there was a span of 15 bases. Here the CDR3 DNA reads TGCAGCGCCACCGGGCAAACTGCCGGGGAGCTGTTTTTT. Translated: CSATGQTAGELFF.